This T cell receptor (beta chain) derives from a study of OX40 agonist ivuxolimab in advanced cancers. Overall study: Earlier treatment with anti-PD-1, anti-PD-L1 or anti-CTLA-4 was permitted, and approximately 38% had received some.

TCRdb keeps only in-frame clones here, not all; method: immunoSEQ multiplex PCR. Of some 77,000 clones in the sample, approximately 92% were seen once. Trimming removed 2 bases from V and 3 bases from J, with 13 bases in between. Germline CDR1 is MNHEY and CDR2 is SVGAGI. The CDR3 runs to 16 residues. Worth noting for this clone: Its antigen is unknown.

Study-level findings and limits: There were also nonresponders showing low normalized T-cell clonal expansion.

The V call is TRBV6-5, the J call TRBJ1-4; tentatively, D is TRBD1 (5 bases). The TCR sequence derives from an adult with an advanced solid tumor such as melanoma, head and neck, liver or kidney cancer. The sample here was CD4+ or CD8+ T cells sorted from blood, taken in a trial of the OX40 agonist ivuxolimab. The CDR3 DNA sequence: TGTGCCAGCAGTTACCGAGTCGAAGGGGCTAATGAAAAACTGTTTTTT. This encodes CASSYRVEGANEKLFF.